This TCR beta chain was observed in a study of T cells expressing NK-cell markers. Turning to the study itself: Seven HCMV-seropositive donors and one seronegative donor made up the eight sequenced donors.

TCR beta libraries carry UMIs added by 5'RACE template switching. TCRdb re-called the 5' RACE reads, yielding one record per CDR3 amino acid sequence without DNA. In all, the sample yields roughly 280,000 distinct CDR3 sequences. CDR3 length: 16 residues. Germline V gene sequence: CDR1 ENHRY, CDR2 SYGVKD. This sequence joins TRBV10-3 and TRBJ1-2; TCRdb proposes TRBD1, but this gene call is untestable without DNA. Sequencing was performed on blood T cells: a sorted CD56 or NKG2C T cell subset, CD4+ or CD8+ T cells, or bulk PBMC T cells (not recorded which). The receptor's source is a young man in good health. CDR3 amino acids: CAITSQGLVGNYGYTF.